A single sample gave rise to the 15 T cell receptor beta chains below, sequenced in a study of blood T cell repertoires in COVID-19. The table came from immunoSEQ multiplex PCR; TCRdb's copy has only in-frame clones and leaves some out. In the table there are 170,000 or so clones, roughly 84% of which are singletons. The sequencing input was peripheral blood. The receptor set was obtained from a man between 18 and 29 years old with active or convalescent COVID-19.

The chain carries TRBV5-1 and TRBJ1-4; TRBD1 agrees at 12 bases. This CDR3 spans 16 amino acids. V lost 3 bases and J lost 3; bases outside the gene matches: 3. CDR1 and CDR2 from the germline V gene are SGHRS and YFSETQ. CDR3 in DNA: TGCGCCAGCAGCTCGGGACAGGGGGCAGCTAATGAAAAACTGTTTTTT. This encodes CASSSGQGAANEKLFF.

This chain links TRBV19 with TRBJ2-3; 9 bases match TRBD2. The CDR3 runs to 15 residues. Germline V gene lookup returns CDR1 LNHDA and CDR2 SQIVND (reference sequence). The V and J ends lost 3 bases and 3 bases, in that order; junction bases with no gene match: 4. As DNA, the CDR3 is TGTGCCAGTAGTATCATAGCGGGAGAAACAGATACGCAGTATTTT. It codes for CASSIIAGETDTQYF.

The gene calls are TRBV29-1 and TRBJ1-5, with D perhaps matching TRBD1 (5 bases). V lost 3 bases, J lost 7 bases, and 13 bases lay in between. Germline CDR1 reads SQVTM; CDR2 reads ANQGSEA. This CDR3 contains 13 residues. The CDR3 DNA follows: TGCAGCGTTGATGTGGGGCTTGGCCAGCCCCAGCATTTT. This translates into CSVDVGLGQPQHF.

J is TRBJ2-7 and V is TRBV12-3 or TRBV12-4; 8 positions match TRBD1. Trimming cost V 6 bases and J 1 base; bases outside gene matches: 2. This CDR3 contains 13 residues. The CDR3 sequence: CASRTGGSYEQYF. As DNA, the CDR3 is TGTGCCAGCAGAACAGGGGGGTCCTACGAGCAGTACTTC.

This chain links TRBV11-2 with TRBJ2-3; 11 bases line up with TRBD2. CDR1 is SGHAT and CDR2 is FQNNGV in the germline V gene. This CDR3 has 15 residues. Trimming at V came to 5 bases and at J to 3 bases, leaving 4 bases not matched to a gene. CDR3 nucleotides: TGTGCCAGCAGCCTACTAGCGGGAGTGACAGATACGCAGTATTTT. It translates to CASSLLAGVTDTQYF. Complete variable domain (other parts from reference TRBV11-2 and TRBJ2-3): EAGVAQSPRYKIIEKRQSVAFWCNPISGHATLYWYQQILGQGPKLLIQFQNNGVVDDSQLPKDRFSAERLKGVDSTLKIQPAKLEDSAVYLCASSLLAGVTDTQYFGPGTRLTVL.

In its sample, this clone was seen a few times. The rearrangement joins TRBV5-8 to TRBJ1-6; D might be TRBD1 (5 bases). The germline V gene has CDR1 SGHTS and CDR2 YDEGEE. The CDR3 is 14 residues long. Trimming removed 2 bases from V and 9 bases from J, with 12 bases in between. The CDR3 region has the DNA TGTGCCAGCAGCTTCGAAGGGGTGGTTTCACCCCTCCACTTT. Translated: CASSFEGVVSPLHF.

The V call is TRBV29-1, the J call TRBJ1-4; TRBD1 matches 9 bases. Losses at the gene ends were 6 bases for V and 8 bases for J; bases not matched to a gene: 7. CDR1 is SQVTM and CDR2 is ANQGSEA in the germline V gene. This CDR3 contains 13 residues. CDR3 in DNA: TGCAGCGTGGCGGGACAGGGTGAGGAAAAACTGTTTTTT. Translated: CSVAGQGEEKLFF.

The chain joins TRBV7-9 to TRBJ2-3; D perhaps matches TRBD1 (5 bases). Germline assignment: CDR1 SEHNR and CDR2 FQNEAQ (reference sequence). There are 14 residues in the CDR3. V was trimmed by 1 base and J by 8 bases, leaving 13 bases between them. DNA of the CDR3: TGTGCCAGCAGCTTAGGAACAGGCGTTGGTACGCAGTATTTT. Protein sequence: CASSLGTGVGTQYF.

V gene TRBV7-9 combines with J gene TRBJ2-1, with 7 bases that match TRBD1. There are 15 residues in the CDR3. Germline trimming cut 4 bases from V and 7 bases from J; bases unmatched to any gene: 10. Per the germline V gene, CDR1 is SEHNR and CDR2 is FQNEAQ (reference sequence). Written as DNA, the CDR3 is TGTGCCAGCAGCTCCGACATAACAGGGGTTAATGAGCAGTTCTTC. Its translation: CASSSDITGVNEQFF.

The chain carries TRBV3-1 (or the pseudogene TRBV3-2) and TRBJ1-1; TRBD1 might be the D (5 bases). Trimming stripped 3 bases from V and 1 base from J, with 9 bases between. Germline values: CDR1 LGHDT, CDR2 YNNKEL (reference sequence). The CDR3 contains 14 residues. Here the CDR3 reads CASSQGLTNTEAFF. In nucleotides, the CDR3 is TGTGCCAGCAGCCAGGGACTTACGAACACTGAAGCTTTCTTT.

This clone was counted a few times. The J gene is TRBJ2-1, the V gene TRBV11-2; 7 bases fit TRBD2. CDR1 is SGHAT, CDR2 FQNNGV, per germline. The V and J ends lost 3 bases and 5 bases, in that order; junction bases with no gene match: 13. The CDR3 is made up of 17 amino acids. The CDR3 protein is CASSFIESWEGDNEQFF. CDR3 DNA: TGTGCCAGCAGCTTCATCGAGTCGTGGGAGGGAGACAATGAGCAGTTCTTC.

This clone was found a few times. J is TRBJ2-7 and V is TRBV10-1; TRBD1 is a possible D gene (6 bases). The germline V and J ends were trimmed by 9 bases and 2 bases, with 14 bases remaining between them. The CDR3 is 13 amino acids. Germline CDR1 reads WNHNN; CDR2 reads SYGVQD (reference sequence). CDR3 coding DNA: TGCGCCAGTCAATCCGGGACAACCTACGAGCAGTACTTC. This codes for CASQSGTTYEQYF.

This clone was found a few times. The chain uses TRBV19 and TRBJ2-7; D not certain. This CDR3 comprises 16 residues. The germline V gene has CDR1 LNHDA and CDR2 SQIVND (reference sequence). The ends were cut back, 1 base at V and 1 base at J, with 14 bases in the middle. CDR3 sequence reads: CASSIGQGRSSYEQYF. CDR3 nucleotide sequence: TGTGCCAGTAGTATAGGGCAAGGCAGGTCATCCTACGAGCAGTACTTC. Supplemented by reference TRBV19 and TRBJ2-7, the full variable domain reads DGGITQSPKYLFRKEGQNVTLSCEQNLNHDAMYWYRQDPGQGLRLIYYSQIVNDFQKGDIAEGYSVSREKKESFPLTVTSAQKNPTAFYLCASSIGQGRSSYEQYFGPGTRLTVT.

The rearrangement joins TRBV5-1 to TRBJ1-5; the D is unclear. The CDR3 sequence is 14 residues long. Trimming left V 4 bases short and J 5 bases short, with 13 bases between. Looked up from germline, CDR1 is SGHRS and CDR2 is YFSETQ. CDR3 region: CASSPEAGDQPQHF. The CDR3 bases are TGCGCCAGCAGCCCCGAGGCGGGAGATCAGCCCCAGCATTTT. Filled out from reference TRBV5-1 and TRBJ1-5, the complete variable domain reads KAGVTQTPRYLIKTRGQQVTLSCSPISGHRSVSWYQQTPGQGLQFLFEYFSETQRNKGNFPGRFSGRQFSNSRSEMNVSTLELGDSALYLCASSPEAGDQPQHFGDGTRLSIL.

The rearrangement links TRBV15 to TRBJ1-1, with D possibly being TRBD1 (6 bases). The CDR3 length is 14 residues. V lost 0 bases, J lost 4 bases, and 9 bases lay in between. Germline CDR1 reads LNHNV; CDR2 reads YYDKDF (reference sequence). The CDR3 here is CATSRDLDSTEAFF. The CDR3 DNA follows: TGTGCCACCAGCAGAGATCTGGACAGCACTGAAGCTTTCTTT. The complete variable domain, with remaining parts taken from reference TRBV15 and TRBJ1-1, reads DAMVIQNPRYQVTQFGKPVTLSCSQTLNHNVMYWYQQKSSQAPKLLFHYYDKDFNNEADTPDNFQSRRPNTSFCFLDIRSPGLGDTAMYLCATSRDLDSTEAFFGQGTRLTVV.